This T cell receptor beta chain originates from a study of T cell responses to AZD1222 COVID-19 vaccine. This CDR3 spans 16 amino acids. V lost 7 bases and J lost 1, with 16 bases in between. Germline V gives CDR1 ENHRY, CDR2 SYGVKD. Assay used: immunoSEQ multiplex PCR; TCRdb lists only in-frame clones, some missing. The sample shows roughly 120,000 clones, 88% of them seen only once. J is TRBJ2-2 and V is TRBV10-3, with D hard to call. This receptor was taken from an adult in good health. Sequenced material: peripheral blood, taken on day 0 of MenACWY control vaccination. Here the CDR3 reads CAITRGESLNTGELFF. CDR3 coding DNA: TGTGCCATCACTAGAGGCGAAAGCTTGAACACCGGGGAGCTGTTTTTT.